This T cell receptor (beta chain) was sequenced in a study of blood T cell repertoires in COVID-19. Overall study: Specimens from acute and convalescent COVID-19 originated in the United States, Italy and Spain. PBMCs, B-cell-depleted T cells, or T cells were the source of the cDNA or gDNA that made up the material.

Trimming cost V 1 base and J 0 bases, with 8 bases left between them. The CDR3 sequence is 15 residues long. CDR1 and CDR2 from the germline V gene are SGDLS and YYNGEE. In the study's own analysis: Amplification from reference gene primers served as the basis for estimated nucleated cell counts. Generated by immunoSEQ multiplex PCR, the TCRdb table keeps only in-frame clones and is missing some. The DNA gave D and trimming, while V, J and clone size come from that table. The data hold 200,000 to 250,000 clones, with approximately 87% observed a single time. The source is a man aged 55 to 70 who had recovered from COVID-19. Sequenced input: peripheral blood. The chain combines TRBV9 with TRBJ1-3; unclear D gene. This chain's CDR3 is CASSVSTASGNTIYF. The CDR3 DNA sequence: TGTGCCAGCAGCGTAAGTACAGCCTCTGGAAACACCATATATTTT.